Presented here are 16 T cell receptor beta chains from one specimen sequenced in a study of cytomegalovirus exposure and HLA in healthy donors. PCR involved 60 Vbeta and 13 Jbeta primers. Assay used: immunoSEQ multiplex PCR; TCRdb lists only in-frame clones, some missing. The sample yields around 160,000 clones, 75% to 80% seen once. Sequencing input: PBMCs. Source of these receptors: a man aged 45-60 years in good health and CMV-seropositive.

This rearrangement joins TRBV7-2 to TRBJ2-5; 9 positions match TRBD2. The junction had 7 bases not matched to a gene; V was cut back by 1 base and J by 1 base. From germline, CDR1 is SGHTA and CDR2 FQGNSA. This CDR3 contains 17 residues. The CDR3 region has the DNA TGTGCCAGCAGCTTAGGGTTAAAGCGGGGGGCCCAAGAGACCCAGTACTTC. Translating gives CASSLGLKRGAQETQYF.

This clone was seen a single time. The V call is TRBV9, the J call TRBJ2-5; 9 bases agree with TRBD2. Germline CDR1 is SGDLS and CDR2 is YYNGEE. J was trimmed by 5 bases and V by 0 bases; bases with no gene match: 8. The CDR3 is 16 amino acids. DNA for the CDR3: TGTGCCAGCAGCGTAGGGGGCGGGGGGGCCCGCGAGACCCAGTACTTC. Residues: CASSVGGGGARETQYF.

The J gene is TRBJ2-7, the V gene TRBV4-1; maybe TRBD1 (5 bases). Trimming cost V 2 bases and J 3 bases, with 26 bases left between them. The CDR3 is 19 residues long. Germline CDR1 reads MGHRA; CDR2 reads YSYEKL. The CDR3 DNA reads TGCGCCAGCAGCCAAAGAGAGGCTTCGGACACCCTTTTTTACTACGAGCAGTACGTC. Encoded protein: CASSQREASDTLFYYEQYV.

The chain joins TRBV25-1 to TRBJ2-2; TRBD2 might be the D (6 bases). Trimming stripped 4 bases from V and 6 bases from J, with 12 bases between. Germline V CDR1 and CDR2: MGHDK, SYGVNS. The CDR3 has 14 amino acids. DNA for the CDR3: TGTGCCAGCAGTGGTGGGGGGATTGCCGGGGAGCTGTTTTTT. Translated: CASSGGGIAGELFF.

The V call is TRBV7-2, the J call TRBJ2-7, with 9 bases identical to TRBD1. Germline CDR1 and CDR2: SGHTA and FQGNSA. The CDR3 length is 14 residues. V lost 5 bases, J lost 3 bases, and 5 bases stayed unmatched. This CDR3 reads CASSPDRGFYEQYF. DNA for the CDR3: TGTGCCAGCAGCCCGGACAGGGGATTCTACGAGCAGTACTTC.

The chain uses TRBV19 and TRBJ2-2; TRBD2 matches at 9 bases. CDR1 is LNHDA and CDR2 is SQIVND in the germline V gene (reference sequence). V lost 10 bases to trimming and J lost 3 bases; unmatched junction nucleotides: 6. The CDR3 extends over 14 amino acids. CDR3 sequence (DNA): TGTGCCACCAGGGGACTAGCAGACACCGGGGAGCTGTTTTTT. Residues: CATRGLADTGELFF.

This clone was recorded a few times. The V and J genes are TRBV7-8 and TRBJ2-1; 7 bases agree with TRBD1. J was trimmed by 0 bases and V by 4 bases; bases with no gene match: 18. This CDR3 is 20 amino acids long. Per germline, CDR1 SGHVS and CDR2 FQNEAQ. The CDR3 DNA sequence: TGTGCCAGCAGCTCAAGAGGGACAGTAAGGCGACGAAGCTCCTACAATGAGCAGTTCTTC. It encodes CASSSRGTVRRRSSYNEQFF.

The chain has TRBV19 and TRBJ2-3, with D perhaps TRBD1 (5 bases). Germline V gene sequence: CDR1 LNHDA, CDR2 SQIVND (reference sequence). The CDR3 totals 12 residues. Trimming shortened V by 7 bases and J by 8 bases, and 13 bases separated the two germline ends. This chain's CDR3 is CASKPIQGTQYF. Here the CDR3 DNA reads TGTGCCAGTAAACCCATTCAGGGTACGCAGTATTTT.

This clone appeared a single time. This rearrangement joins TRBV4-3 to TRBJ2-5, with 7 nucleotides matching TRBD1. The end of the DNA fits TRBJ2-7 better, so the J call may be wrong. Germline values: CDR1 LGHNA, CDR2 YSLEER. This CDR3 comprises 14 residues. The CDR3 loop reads CASSQEQGTYEQYF. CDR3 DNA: TGCGCCAGCAGCCAAGAACAGGGGACCTACGAGCAGTACTTC.

The CDR3 sequence is CASSLGLVWATSHYNEQFF. CDR3 DNA sequence: TGTGCCAGCAGCTTAGGACTTGTTTGGGCGACGTCCCATTACAATGAGCAGTTCTTC. The rearrangement uses TRBV13 and TRBJ2-1, with no clear D. CDR1 and CDR2 (germline): PRHDT, FYEKMQ (reference sequence). The CDR3 has 19 amino acids. V gave up 0 bases and J gave up 4 bases, with 22 bases separating them. Combining the CDR3 with reference TRBV13 and TRBJ2-1 gives the whole variable domain AAGVIQSPRHLIKEKRETATLKCYPIPRHDTVYWYQQGPGQDPQFLISFYEKMQSDKGSIPDRFSAQQFSDYHSELNMSSLELGDSALYFCASSLGLVWATSHYNEQFFGPGTRLTVL.

The CDR3 bases are TGTGCCAGCAGTGCAGGGGAGGAGACCCAGTACTTC. Protein product: CASSAGEETQYF. V and J are TRBV2 and TRBJ2-5; possible D gene TRBD1, 6 bases. Germline-derived CDR1 and CDR2 are SNHLY and FYNNEI. The CDR3 runs 12 residues. Trimming stripped 4 bases from V and 5 bases from J, with 8 bases between.

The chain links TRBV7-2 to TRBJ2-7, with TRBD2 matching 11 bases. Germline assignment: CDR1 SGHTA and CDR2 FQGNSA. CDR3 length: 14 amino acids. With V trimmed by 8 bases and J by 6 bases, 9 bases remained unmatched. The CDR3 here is CASAPGTSGSEQYF. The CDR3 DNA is TGTGCCAGCGCTCCGGGGACTAGCGGTAGCGAGCAGTACTTC.

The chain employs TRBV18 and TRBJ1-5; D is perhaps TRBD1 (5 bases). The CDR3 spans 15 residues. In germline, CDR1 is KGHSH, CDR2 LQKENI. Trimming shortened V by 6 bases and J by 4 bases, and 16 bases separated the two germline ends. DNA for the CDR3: TGTGCCAGCTCTATGTTCGGGGGGACGAATCAGCCCCAGCATTTT. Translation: CASSMFGGTNQPQHF.

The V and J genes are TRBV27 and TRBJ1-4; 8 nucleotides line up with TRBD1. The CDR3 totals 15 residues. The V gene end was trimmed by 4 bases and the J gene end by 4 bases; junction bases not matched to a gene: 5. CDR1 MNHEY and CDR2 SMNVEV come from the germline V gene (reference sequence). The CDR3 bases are TGTGCCAGCAGTTCCCCAGGGGGCGGTAATGAAAAACTGTTTTTT. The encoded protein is CASSSPGGGNEKLFF.

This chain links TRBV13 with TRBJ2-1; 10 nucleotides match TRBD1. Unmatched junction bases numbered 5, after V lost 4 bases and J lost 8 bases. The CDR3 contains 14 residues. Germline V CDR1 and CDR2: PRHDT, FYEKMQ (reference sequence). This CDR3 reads CASSSDRGRDEQFF. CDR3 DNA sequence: TGTGCCAGCAGCTCAGACAGGGGGCGGGATGAGCAGTTCTTC.

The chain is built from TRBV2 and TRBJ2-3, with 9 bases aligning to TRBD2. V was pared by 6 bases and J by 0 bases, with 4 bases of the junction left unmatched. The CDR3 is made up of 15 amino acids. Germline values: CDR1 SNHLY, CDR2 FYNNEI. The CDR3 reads CASSLAGVSTDTQYF. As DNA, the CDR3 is TGTGCCAGCAGCTTAGCGGGGGTGAGCACAGATACGCAGTATTTT. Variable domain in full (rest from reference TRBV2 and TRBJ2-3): EPEVTQTPSHQVTQMGQEVILRCVPISNHLYFYWYRQILGQKVEFLVSFYNNEISEKSEIFDDQFSVERPDGSNFTLKIRSTKLEDSAMYFCASSLAGVSTDTQYFGPGTRLTVL.